This TCR beta chain came from a study of blood T cells in healthy people across ages. The germline CDR1 and CDR2 sequences are SGHNT and YENEEA. CDR3 length: 16 residues. The V gene end was trimmed by 5 bases and the J gene end by 8 bases; junction bases not matched to a gene: 14. The authors ran a second PCR of 7 to 11 cycles using a sample-barcoded 5' primer and a J-beta primer mix. TCRdb reprocessed the 5' RACE reads via MiXCR and lists one record per CDR3 protein. The sample includes a few hundred thousand distinct CDR3 sequences, 27% of them seen just once. Donors were systemically healthy Caucasian individuals from Russia aged about 6 to 90 years.

The sequence was collected from a woman in her 70s in good health. The specimen was blood. The J gene is TRBJ2-1, the V gene TRBV11-3; 8 bases agree with TRBD2. In DNA form, the CDR3 reads TGTGCCAGCAGCCCAAGGGCCGGGACTAGTTCCCATGAGCAGTTCTTC. It specifies CASSPRAGTSSHEQFF.